This T cell receptor beta chain was recorded in a study of T-cell memory formation after mild COVID-19. Each CDR3 protein gets one entry after TCRdb re-called the 5' RACE reads with MiXCR. The top ten clones hold under 45% of a sample with tens of thousands of distinct CDR3 sequences, around 15% of them seen once. The germline V gene has CDR1 LNHNV and CDR2 YYDKDF (reference sequence). The CDR3 totals 15 residues. With V trimmed by 0 bases and J by 4 bases, 2 bases remained unmatched. The gene calls are TRBV15 and TRBJ2-3; 9 positions match TRBD2. The specimen sequenced was PBMCs or a T cell subset sorted from them (not recorded which). The receptor was derived from a young man who had mild COVID-19 (a few samples of this study predate the infection). Cell type and time point are not known. CDR3 in amino acids: CATSRERGGPDTQYF. The DNA for the CDR3 is TGTGCCACCAGCAGAGAGCGGGGGGGCCCAGATACGCAGTATTTT.